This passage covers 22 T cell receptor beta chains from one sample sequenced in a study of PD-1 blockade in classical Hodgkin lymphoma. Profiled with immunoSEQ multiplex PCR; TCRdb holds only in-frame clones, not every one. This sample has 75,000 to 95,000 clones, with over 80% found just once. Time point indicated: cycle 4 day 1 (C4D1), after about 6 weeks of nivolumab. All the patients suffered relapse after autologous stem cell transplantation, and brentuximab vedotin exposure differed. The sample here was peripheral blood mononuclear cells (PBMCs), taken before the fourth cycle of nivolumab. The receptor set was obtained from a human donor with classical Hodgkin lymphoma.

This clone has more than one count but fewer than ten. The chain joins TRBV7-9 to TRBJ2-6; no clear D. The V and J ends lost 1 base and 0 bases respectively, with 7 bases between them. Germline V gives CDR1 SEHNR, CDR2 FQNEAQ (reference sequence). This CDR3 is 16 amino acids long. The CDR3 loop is CASSLGTDSGANVLTF. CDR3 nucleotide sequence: TGTGCCAGCAGCTTAGGGACGGACTCTGGGGCCAACGTCCTGACTTTC.

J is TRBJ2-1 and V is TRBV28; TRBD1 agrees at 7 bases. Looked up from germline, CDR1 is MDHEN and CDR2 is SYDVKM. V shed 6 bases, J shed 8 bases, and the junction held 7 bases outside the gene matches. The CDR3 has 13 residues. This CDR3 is CASRLPDRDEQFF. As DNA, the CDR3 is TGTGCCAGCAGACTTCCCGACAGGGATGAGCAGTTCTTC.

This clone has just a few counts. The CDR3, as DNA: TGCGCCAGCAGCTTGGAACTAGCGGGAGTTGGCGAGCAGTACTTC. Residues: CASSLELAGVGEQYF. V and J are TRBV5-1 and TRBJ2-7, with 11 positions matching TRBD2. CDR3 length: 15 residues. Trimming removed 0 bases from V and 6 bases from J; junction bases left unmatched: 5. Germline V lookup: CDR1 SGHRS, CDR2 YFSETQ.

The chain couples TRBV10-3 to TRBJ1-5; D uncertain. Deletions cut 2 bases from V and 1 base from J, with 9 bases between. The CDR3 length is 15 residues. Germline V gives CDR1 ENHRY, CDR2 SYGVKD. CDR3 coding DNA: TGTGCCATCAGTGAGGAGGGAGGAAGCAATCAGCCCCAGCATTTT. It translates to CAISEEGGSNQPQHF.

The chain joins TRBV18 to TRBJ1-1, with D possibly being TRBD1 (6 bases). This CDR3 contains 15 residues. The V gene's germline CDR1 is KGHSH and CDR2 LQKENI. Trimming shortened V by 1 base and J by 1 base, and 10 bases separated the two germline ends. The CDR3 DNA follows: TGTGCCAGCTCACCACAGGGCAGGGGGAACACTGAAGCTTTCTTT. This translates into CASSPQGRGNTEAFF.

CDR3: CAISAGTSGRASFYEQYF. As DNA, the CDR3 is TGTGCCATCAGTGCGGGGACTAGCGGGAGGGCCTCCTTCTACGAGCAGTACTTC. The J gene is TRBJ2-7, the V gene TRBV10-3, with TRBD2 matching over 16 bases. Germline V CDR1 and CDR2: ENHRY, SYGVKD. The CDR3 contains 18 residues. The V and J ends lost 4 bases and 3 bases, in that order; junction bases with no gene match: 9.

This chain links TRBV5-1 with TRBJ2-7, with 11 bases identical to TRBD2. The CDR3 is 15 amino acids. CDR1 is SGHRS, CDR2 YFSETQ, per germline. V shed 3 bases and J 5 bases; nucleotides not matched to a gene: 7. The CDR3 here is CASSYTGTSGNEQYF. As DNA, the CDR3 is TGCGCCAGCAGCTATACCGGGACTAGCGGAAACGAGCAGTACTTC. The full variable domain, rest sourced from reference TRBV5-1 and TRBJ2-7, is KAGVTQTPRYLIKTRGQQVTLSCSPISGHRSVSWYQQTPGQGLQFLFEYFSETQRNKGNFPGRFSGRQFSNSRSEMNVSTLELGDSALYLCASSYTGTSGNEQYFGPGTRLTVT.

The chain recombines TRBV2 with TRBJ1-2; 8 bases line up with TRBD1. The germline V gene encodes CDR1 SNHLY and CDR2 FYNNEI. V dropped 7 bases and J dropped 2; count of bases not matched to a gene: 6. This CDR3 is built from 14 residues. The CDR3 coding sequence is TGTGCCAGCAATGGACAGGGAATCAACTATGGCTACACCTTC. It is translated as CASNGQGINYGYTF.

This CDR3 reads CATSRPGHTEAFF. The CDR3 nucleotides read TGTGCCACCAGCAGGCCCGGTCACACTGAAGCTTTCTTT. This chain links TRBV15 with TRBJ1-1; D not resolved. Germline-derived CDR1 and CDR2 are LNHNV and YYDKDF (reference sequence). The CDR3 loop spans 13 amino acids. Trimming pared 3 bases from V and 3 bases from J, leaving 8 bases between.

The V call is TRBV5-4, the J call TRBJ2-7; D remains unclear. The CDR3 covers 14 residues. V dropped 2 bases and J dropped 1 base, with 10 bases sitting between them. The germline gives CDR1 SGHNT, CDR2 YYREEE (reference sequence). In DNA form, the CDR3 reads TGTGCCAGCAGCTTCCGCGGCAGTTCCTACGAGCAGTACTTC. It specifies CASSFRGSSYEQYF.

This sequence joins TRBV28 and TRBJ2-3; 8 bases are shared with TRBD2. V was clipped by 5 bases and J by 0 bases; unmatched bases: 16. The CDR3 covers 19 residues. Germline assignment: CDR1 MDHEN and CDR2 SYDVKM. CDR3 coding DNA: TGTGCCAGCAGTCCCCTGGTCTTTCGGGCTAGCGGGAGCACAGATACGCAGTATTTT. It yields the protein CASSPLVFRASGSTDTQYF.

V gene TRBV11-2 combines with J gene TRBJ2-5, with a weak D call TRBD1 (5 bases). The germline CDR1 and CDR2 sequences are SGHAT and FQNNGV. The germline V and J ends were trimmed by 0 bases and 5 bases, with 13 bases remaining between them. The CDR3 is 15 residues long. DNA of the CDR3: TGTGCCAGCAGCTTAGACCGGACACCTGGGGAGACCCAGTACTTC. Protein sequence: CASSLDRTPGETQYF. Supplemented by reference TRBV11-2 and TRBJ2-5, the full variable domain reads EAGVAQSPRYKIIEKRQSVAFWCNPISGHATLYWYQQILGQGPKLLIQFQNNGVVDDSQLPKDRFSAERLKGVDSTLKIQPAKLEDSAVYLCASSLDRTPGETQYFGPGTRLLVL.

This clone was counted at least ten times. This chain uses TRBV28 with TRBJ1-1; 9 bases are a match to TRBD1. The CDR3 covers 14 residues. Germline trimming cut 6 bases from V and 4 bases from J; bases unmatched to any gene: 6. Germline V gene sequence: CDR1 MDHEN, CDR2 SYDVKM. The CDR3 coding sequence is TGTGCCAGCAGCCTCACAGGGGGCGGCACTGAAGCTTTCTTT. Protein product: CASSLTGGGTEAFF. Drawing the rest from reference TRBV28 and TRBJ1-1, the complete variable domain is DVKVTQSSRYLVKRTGEKVFLECVQDMDHENMFWYRQDPGLGLRLIYFSYDVKMKEKGDIPEGYSVSREKKERFSLILESASTNQTSMYLCASSLTGGGTEAFFGQGTRLTVV.

The CDR3 sequence: CASSSPSGLRSTDTQYF. The CDR3 coding sequence is TGTGCCAGCAGCTCTCCTAGCGGCCTCCGTAGCACAGATACGCAGTATTTT. The chain employs TRBV11-2 and TRBJ2-3; 7 nucleotides align to TRBD2. The CDR3 is 17 residues long. Looked up from germline, CDR1 is SGHAT and CDR2 is FQNNGV. V was clipped by 4 bases and J by 0 bases; unmatched bases: 10.

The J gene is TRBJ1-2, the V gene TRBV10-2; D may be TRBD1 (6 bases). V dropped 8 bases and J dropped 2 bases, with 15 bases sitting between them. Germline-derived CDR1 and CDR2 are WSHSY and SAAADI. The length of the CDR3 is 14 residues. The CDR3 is CASSWDNQNYGYTF. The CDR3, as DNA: TGCGCCAGCTCATGGGACAACCAAAACTATGGCTACACCTTC.

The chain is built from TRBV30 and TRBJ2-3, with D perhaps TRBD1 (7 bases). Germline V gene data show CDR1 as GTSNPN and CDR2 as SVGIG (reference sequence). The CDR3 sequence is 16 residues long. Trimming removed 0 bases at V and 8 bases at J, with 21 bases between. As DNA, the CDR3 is TGTGCCTGGAGTGTACAGCCAGGGGGGTCCGGGGGTACGCAGTATTTT. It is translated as CAWSVQPGGSGGTQYF.

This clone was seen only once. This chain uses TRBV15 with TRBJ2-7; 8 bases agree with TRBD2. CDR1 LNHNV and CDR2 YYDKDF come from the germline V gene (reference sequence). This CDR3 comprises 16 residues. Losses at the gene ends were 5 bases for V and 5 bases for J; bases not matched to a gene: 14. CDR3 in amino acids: CATSAPRGGTYNEQYF. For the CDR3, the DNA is TGTGCCACCAGCGCTCCCCGGGGGGGGACTTACAACGAGCAGTACTTC.

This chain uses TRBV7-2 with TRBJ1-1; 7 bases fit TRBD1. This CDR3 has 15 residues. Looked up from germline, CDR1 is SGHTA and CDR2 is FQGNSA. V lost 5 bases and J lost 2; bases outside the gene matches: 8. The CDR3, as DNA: TGTGCCAGCAGCACCCAACCAGGGGGAAACACTGAAGCTTTCTTT. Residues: CASSTQPGGNTEAFF.

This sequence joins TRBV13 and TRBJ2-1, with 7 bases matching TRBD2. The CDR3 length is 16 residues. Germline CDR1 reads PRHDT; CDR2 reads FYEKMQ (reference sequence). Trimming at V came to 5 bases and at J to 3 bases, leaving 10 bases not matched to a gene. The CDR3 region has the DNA TGTGCCAGCAGCCTCTCCTGGGGGAGGGGCTACAATGAGCAGTTCTTC. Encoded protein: CASSLSWGRGYNEQFF.

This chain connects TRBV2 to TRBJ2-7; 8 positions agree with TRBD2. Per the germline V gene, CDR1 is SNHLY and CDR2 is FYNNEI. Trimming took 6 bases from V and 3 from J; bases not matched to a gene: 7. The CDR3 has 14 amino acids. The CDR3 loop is CASSAMGLDYEQYF. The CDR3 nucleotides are TGTGCCAGCAGCGCTATGGGACTAGACTACGAGCAGTACTTC.

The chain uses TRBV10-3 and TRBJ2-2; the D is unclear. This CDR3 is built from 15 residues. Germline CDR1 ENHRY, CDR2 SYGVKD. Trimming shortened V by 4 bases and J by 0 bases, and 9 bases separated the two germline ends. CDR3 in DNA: TGTGCCATCAGTGGGACGGCCGCGAACACCGGGGAGCTGTTTTTT. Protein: CAISGTAANTGELFF.

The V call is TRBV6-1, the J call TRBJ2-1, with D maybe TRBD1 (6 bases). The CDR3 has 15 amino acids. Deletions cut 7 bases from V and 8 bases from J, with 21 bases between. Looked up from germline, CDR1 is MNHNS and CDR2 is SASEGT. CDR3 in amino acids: CASTLFTGTWDEQFF. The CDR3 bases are TGTGCCAGCACCCTCTTCACCGGGACATGGGATGAGCAGTTCTTC.